A single T cell receptor beta chain is shown here with its context. This sample was included in a study of CD8 T cells in Susac syndrome. Reverse transcription of roughly 0.45 to 1 ug RNA was performed with random hexamers. The immunoSEQ assay covered 54 Vbeta and 13 Jbeta segments for CDR3. TCRdb recomputed calls from the immunoSEQ multiplex PCR reads with MiXCR, one row per CDR3 protein. The sample consists of 400,000 to 550,000 distinct CDR3 sequences, around 83% of them appearing once. The germline V gene encodes CDR1 ENHRY and CDR2 SYGVKD. The V gene lost 6 bases and the J gene lost 1 base, with 9 bases spanning the gap. The CDR3 is 13 amino acids. Sequencing of TCR beta covered CD8+ and CD4+ T cells obtained from blood. TEMRA cells were FACS-enriched and CD8+ and CD4+ T cells negatively isolated.

The sequence was collected from a human donor with multiple sclerosis. The sequenced sample consisted of CD8+ T cells from PBMCs. J is TRBJ1-1 and V is TRBV10-3, with D perhaps matching TRBD1 (6 bases). The CDR3 sequence is CAIRDSRNTEAFF. As DNA, the CDR3 is TGTGCCATCAGGGACAGCCGGAACACTGAAGCTTTCTTT.